This T cell receptor (beta chain) was recovered during a study of multiple sclerosis patients with progressive multifocal leukoencephalopathy. Whole-study findings and limits: Before and during natalizumab, the clones expanded at PML already existed.

This clone was detected a few times. Its antigen is as yet unknown. Each PCR contained spiked synthetic TR CDR3 controls spanning every V-J pairing. Profiling relied on immunoSEQ multiplex PCR, and the TCRdb table lists in-frame clones only, not all of them. The sample lists about 30,000 clones, around 89% occurring once. The germline V gene has CDR1 MNHEY and CDR2 SMNVEV (reference sequence). This CDR3 is 14 amino acids long. Trimming cost V 6 bases and J 3 bases; bases outside gene matches: 6. Time point of the sample: about a year of natalizumab therapy. All PML patients were female, and all patients had earlier interferon beta.

The TCR was taken from a human donor with multiple sclerosis. Specimen: PBMCs, collected from a patient treated with natalizumab. V gene TRBV27 combines with J gene TRBJ2-7; 9 bases fit TRBD2. DNA of the CDR3: TGTGCCAGCAGGGGGACTAGCAGAAGCTACGAGCAGTACTTC. As protein: CASRGTSRSYEQYF.